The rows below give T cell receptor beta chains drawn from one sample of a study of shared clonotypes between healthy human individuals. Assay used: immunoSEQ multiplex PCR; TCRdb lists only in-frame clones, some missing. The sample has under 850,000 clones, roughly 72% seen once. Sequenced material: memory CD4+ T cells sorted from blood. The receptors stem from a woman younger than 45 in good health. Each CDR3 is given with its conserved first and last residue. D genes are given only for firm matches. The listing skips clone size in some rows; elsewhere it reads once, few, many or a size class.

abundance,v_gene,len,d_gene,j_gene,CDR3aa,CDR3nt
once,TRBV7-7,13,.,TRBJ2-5,CASSLDSQRVQYF,TGTGCCAGCAGCTTAGATTCCCAGCGGGTCCAGTACTTC
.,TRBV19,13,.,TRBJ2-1,CASSISGHNEQFF,TGTGCCAGTAGTATTAGCGGTCACAATGAGCAGTTCTTC
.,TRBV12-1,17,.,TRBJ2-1,CASSLISRGPSGNEQFF,TGTGCCAGCAGCCTTATATCCAGGGGGCCTTCGGGGAATGAGCAGTTCTTC
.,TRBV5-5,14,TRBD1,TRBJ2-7,CASNRQGAGNEQYF,TGTGCCAGCAACCGACAGGGGGCTGGTAACGAGCAGTACTTC
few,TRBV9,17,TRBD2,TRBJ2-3,CASSVVTSWWRADTQYF,TGTGCCAGCAGCGTAGTGACTAGCTGGTGGCGCGCAGATACGCAGTATTTT
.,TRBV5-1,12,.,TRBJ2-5,CASATEGETQYF,TGCGCCAGCGCTACCGAGGGAGAGACCCAGTACTTC
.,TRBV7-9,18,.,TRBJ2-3,CASSFMGLGRQSTDTQYF,TGTGCCAGCAGCTTCATGGGTCTGGGGCGACAAAGCACAGATACGCAGTATTTT
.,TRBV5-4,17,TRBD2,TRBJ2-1,CASSFLTSGRPNNEQFF,TGTGCCAGCAGCTTTTTAACTAGCGGGAGACCAAACAATGAGCAGTTCTTC
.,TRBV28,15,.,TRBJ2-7,CASSLSGPQSYEQYF,TGTGCCAGCAGTTTGTCTGGGCCCCAGTCCTACGAGCAGTACTTC
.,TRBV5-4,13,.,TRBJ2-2,CASSPWNTGELFF,TGTGCCAGCAGCCCCTGGAACACCGGGGAGCTGTTTTTT
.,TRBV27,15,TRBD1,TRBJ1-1,CASSPDRVGNTEAFF,TGTGCCAGCAGTCCCGACAGGGTTGGGAACACTGAAGCTTTCTTT
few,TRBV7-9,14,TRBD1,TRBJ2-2,CASSSNRGAGELFF,TGTGCCAGCAGCTCAAACAGGGGAGCCGGGGAGCTGTTTTTT
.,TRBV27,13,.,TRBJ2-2,CASSFSAPGELFF,TGTGCCAGCAGTTTTAGCGCCCCCGGGGAGCTGTTTTTT
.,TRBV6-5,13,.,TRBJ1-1,CASSYSGTTEAFF,TGTGCCAGCAGCTACTCAGGGACCACTGAAGCTTTCTTT
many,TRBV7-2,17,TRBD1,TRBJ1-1,CASSLGQGGRRNTEAFF,TGTGCCAGCAGTTTGGGCCAGGGGGGAAGGCGGAACACTGAAGCTTTCTTT
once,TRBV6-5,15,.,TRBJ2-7,CASSYFSGVAYEQYF,TGTGCCAGCAGTTACTTTAGTGGTGTCGCCTACGAGCAGTACTTC
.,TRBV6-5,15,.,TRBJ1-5,CASSRDRYSNQPQHF,TGTGCCAGCAGCCGCGACAGATATAGCAATCAGCCCCAGCATTTT
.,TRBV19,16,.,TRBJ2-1,CASSSKPLGHFGEQFF,TGTGCCAGTAGTTCAAAGCCCCTGGGTCACTTCGGGGAGCAGTTCTTC
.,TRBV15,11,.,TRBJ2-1,CATSTYFEQFF,TGTGCCACCAGCACTTATTTCGAGCAGTTCTTC
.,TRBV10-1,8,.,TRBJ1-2,CAPNAGTF,TGCGCCCCAAACGCCGGCACCTTC
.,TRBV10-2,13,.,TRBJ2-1,CASTQTSLNEQFF,TGCGCCAGTACCCAGACTAGTTTAAATGAGCAGTTCTTC
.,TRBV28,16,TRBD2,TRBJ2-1,CASSTPESGMRNEQFF,TGTGCCAGCAGTACCCCAGAGAGCGGGATGAGGAATGAGCAGTTCTTC
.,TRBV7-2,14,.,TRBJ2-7,CASRGTDFTYEQYF,TGTGCCAGCCGCGGGACAGACTTTACTTACGAGCAGTACTTC
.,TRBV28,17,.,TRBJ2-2,CASSLKGLRSNTGELFF,TGTGCCAGCAGTTTAAAGGGTCTGAGATCGAACACCGGGGAGCTGTTTTTT
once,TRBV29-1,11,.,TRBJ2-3,CSVNTGDTQYF,TGCAGCGTCAACACCGGGGATACGCAGTATTTT
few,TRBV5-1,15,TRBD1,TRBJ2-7,CASSIGQVASYEQYF,TGCGCCAGCAGCATCGGACAGGTAGCCTCCTACGAGCAGTACTTC
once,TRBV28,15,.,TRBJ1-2,CASSTGGGGDYGYTF,TGTGCCAGCAGCACCGGCGGGGGGGGAGACTATGGCTACACCTTC
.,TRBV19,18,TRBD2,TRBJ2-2,CASSPLTSGRAYTGELFF,TGTGCCAGTAGTCCCCTGACTAGCGGGAGGGCCTACACCGGGGAGCTGTTTTTT
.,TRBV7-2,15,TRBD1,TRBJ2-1,CASSLDRGGWDEQFF,TGTGCCAGCAGCTTGGACAGGGGGGGCTGGGATGAGCAGTTCTTC
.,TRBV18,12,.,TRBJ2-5,CASSPPGETQYF,TGTGCCAGCTCACCGCCCGGGGAGACCCAGTACTTC
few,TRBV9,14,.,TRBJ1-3,CASSVTDSGNTIYF,TGTGCCAGCAGCGTCACGGACAGTGGAAACACCATATATTTT